This TCR beta chain was obtained from a study of T cells in Graves' hyperthyroidism and ophthalmopathy. The sample holds a few counts of this clonotype. Its antigen is not known. A junction end diverges from the germline sequence, so it may reflect a read error. Overall study results and limits: The blood repertoire included most of the expanded thyroid clonotypes above 0.001.

Germline V gene sequence: CDR1 DFQATT, CDR2 SNEGSKA (reference sequence). The CDR3 is 16 residues long. Amplified TCR beta CDR3 regions came from RNA transcripts. First-round RT-PCR targeting the TCR CDR3 was performed with the HTBI primer set. Via MiXCR, TCRdb re-called the multiplex PCR reads, giving one row per CDR3 protein. The sample carries about 260,000 distinct CDR3 sequences, about 15% recorded once. Sequencing was done on a sample of blood. The TCR was taken from a woman in her late teens or twenties with Graves' ophthalmopathy. The chain couples TRBV20-1 to TRBJ1-4; perhaps TRBD1 as D (5 bases). CDR3 protein: CGARMTERGTNEKLFF. CDR3 DNA sequence: TGCGGTGCTAGAATGACGGAAAGGGGAACTAATGAAAAACTGTTTTTT.